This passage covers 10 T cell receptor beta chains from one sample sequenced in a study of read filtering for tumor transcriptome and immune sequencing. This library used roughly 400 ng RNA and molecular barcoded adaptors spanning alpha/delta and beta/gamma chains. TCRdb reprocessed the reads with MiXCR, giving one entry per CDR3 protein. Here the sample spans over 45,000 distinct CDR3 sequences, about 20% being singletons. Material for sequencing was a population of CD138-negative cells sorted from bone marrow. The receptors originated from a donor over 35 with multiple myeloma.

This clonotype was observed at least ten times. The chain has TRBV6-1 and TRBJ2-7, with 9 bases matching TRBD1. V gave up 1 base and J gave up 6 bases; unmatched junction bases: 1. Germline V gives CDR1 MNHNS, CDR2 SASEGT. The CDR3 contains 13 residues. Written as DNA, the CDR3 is TGTGCCAGCAGTGAAGTGGGACAGGGCGAGCAGTACTTC. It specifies CASSEVGQGEQYF.

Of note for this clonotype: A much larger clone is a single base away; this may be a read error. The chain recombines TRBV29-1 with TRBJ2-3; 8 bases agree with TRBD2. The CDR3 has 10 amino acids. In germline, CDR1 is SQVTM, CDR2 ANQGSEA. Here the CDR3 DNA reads TGCTGCGGGAGGTCAGATACGCAGTATTTT. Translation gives CCGRSDTQYF.

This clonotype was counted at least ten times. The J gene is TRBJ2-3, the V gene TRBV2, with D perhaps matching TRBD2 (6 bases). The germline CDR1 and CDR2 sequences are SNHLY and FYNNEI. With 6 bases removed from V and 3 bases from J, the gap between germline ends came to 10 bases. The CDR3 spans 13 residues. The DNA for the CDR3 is TGTGCCAGCAGCGGGGGTATGACAGATACGCAGTATTTT. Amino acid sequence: CASSGGMTDTQYF. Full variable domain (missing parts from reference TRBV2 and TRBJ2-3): EPEVTQTPSHQVTQMGQEVILRCVPISNHLYFYWYRQILGQKVEFLVSFYNNEISEKSEIFDDQFSVERPDGSNFTLKIRSTKLEDSAMYFCASSGGMTDTQYFGPGTRLTVL.

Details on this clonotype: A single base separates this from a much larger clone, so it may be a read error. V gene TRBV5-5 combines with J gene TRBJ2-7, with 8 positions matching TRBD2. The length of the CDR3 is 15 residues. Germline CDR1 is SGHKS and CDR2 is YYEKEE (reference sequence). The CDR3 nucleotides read TGCGCCAGCGGCTTCCAGCGGGGGACCTCCTACGAGCAGTACTTC. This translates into CASGFQRGTSYEQYF.

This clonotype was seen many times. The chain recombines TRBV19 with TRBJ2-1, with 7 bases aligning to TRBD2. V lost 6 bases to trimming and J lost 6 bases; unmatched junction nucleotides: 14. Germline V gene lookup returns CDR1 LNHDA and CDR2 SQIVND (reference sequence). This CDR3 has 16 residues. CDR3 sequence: CASRGGVAGVRNEQFF. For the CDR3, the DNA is TGTGCCAGTAGGGGGGGTGTCGCGGGAGTGCGCAATGAGCAGTTCTTC.

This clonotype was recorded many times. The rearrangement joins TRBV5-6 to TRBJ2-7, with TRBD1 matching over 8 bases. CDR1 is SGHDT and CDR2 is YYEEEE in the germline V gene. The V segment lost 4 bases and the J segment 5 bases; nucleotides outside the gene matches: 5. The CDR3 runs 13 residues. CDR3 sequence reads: CASSRTGSHEQYF. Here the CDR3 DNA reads TGTGCCAGCAGCAGGACAGGGAGTCACGAGCAGTACTTC.

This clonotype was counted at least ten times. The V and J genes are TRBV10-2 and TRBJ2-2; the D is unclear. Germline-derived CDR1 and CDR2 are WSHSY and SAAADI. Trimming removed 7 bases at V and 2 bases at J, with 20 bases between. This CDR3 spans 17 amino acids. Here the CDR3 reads CASTPSSWAINTGELFF. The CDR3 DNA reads TGCGCCAGCACCCCGAGTAGCTGGGCGATAAACACCGGGGAGCTGTTTTTT.

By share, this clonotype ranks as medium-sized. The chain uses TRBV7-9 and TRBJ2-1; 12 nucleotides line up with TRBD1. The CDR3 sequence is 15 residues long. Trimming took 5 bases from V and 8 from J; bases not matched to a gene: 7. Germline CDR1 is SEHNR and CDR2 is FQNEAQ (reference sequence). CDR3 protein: CASSARDRGPDEQFF. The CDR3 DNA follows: TGTGCCAGCAGCGCGCGGGACAGGGGGCCGGATGAGCAGTTCTTC.

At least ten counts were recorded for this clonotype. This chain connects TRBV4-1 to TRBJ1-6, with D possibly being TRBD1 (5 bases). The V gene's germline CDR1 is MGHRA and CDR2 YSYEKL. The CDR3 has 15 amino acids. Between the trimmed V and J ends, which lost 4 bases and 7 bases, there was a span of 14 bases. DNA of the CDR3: TGCGCCAGCAGCCTCTCTGCGGGGCCGAATTCACCCCTCCACTTT. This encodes CASSLSAGPNSPLHF.

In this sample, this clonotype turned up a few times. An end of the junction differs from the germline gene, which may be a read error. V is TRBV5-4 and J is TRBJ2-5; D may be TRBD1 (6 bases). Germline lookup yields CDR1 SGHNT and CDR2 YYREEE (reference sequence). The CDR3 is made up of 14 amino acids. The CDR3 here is CASRPDSPIETQYF. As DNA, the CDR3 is TGTGCCAGCAGACCGGACAGCCCCATAGAGACCCAGTACTTT.